The 11 T cell receptor beta chains reported below all come from one sample, sequenced in a study of blood T cells in healthy people across ages. A second roughly 6 to 11 cycle PCR used barcoded and J-beta primers. Each CDR3 protein gets one entry after TCRdb re-called the 5' RACE reads with MiXCR. The sample has fewer than 1,000,000 distinct CDR3 sequences, about 47% seen once; the top ten hold 18%. Input material: blood. The receptors were sampled from a man at least 80 years old in good health.

This chain joins TRBV3-1 and TRBJ1-2, with D perhaps TRBD1 (6 bases). Deletions cut 6 bases from V and 7 bases from J, with 18 bases between. The CDR3 length is 14 residues. CDR1 is LGHDT, CDR2 YNNKEL, per germline (reference sequence). The CDR3 is CASSFIGGALGYTF. Here the CDR3 DNA reads TGTGCCAGCAGTTTCATTGGGGGGGCGCTTGGCTACACCTTC.

V and J are TRBV6-1 and TRBJ2-6; D might be TRBD1 (5 bases). The germline CDR1 and CDR2 sequences are MNHNS and SASEGT. V was cut by 7 bases and J by 0 bases, with 13 bases left in between. The length of the CDR3 is 16 residues. CDR3 sequence (DNA): TGTGCCAGCAAATCAGGGATAGGCTCTGGGGCCAACGTCCTGACTTTC. Translated: CASKSGIGSGANVLTF.

In the case of this clonotype: Germline and junction disagree at one end, which may indicate a read error. The chain is built from TRBV10-3 and TRBJ2-2; 8 nucleotides match TRBD2. Germline CDR1 reads ENHRY; CDR2 reads SYGVKD. This CDR3 has 18 amino acids. DNA of the CDR3: TGTGCCATCAGTGACTGGACAACCGGGACTAGGCAAACCGAGGAGCTGTTTTTT. Translating gives CAISDWTTGTRQTEELFF.

Notes on this clonotype: Just one base apart from a much larger clone, this may be a read error. This chain connects TRBV29-1 to TRBJ2-5; weak D call: TRBD1 (5 bases). Germline assignment: CDR1 SQVTM and CDR2 ANQGSEA. V was clipped by 7 bases and J by 5 bases, with 14 bases between them. The CDR3 consists of 12 residues. The CDR3 DNA reads TGCAGCGCCGAAGCAGGGTTTGAGACCCAGTACTTC. Translation: CSAEAGFETQYF.

This clonotype was seen a few times. V is TRBV7-9 and J is TRBJ2-5; no reliable D call. Looked up from germline, CDR1 is SEHNR and CDR2 is FQNEAQ (reference sequence). This CDR3 contains 13 residues. V was trimmed by 0 bases and J by 5 bases, leaving 7 bases between them. The CDR3 DNA follows: TGTGCCAGCAGCTTAGCGTACAGTGAGACCCAGTACTTC. Protein sequence: CASSLAYSETQYF.

This clonotype was detected many times. The chain joins TRBV12-3 or TRBV12-4 to TRBJ2-1; D is ambiguous. Trimming pared 3 bases from V and 8 bases from J, leaving 11 bases between. CDR3 length equals 13 residues. The CDR3 loop is CASSLGIGDEQFF. In nucleotides, the CDR3 is TGTGCCAGCAGTTTGGGTATCGGTGATGAGCAGTTCTTC.

This clonotype showed up just a few times. The rearrangement joins TRBV20-1 to TRBJ2-5; 10 bases map to TRBD2. CDR1 is DFQATT, CDR2 SNEGSKA, per germline (reference sequence). The V segment lost 0 bases and the J segment 11 bases; nucleotides outside the gene matches: 18. The CDR3 spans 17 residues. The chain's CDR3 is CSARDRRASGRNNEQYF. CDR3 nucleotides: TGCAGTGCTAGAGATCGTCGGGCTAGCGGGAGAAATAATGAGCAGTACTTC.

This chain uses TRBV5-5 with TRBJ2-1; the match to TRBD2 covers 10 bases. J lost 3 bases, V lost 4 bases, and 4 bases had no gene match. The CDR3 has 15 residues. Germline-derived CDR1 and CDR2 are SGHKS and YYEKEE (reference sequence). The CDR3 nucleotides read TGTGCCAGCAGCAAAAGCGGGGGGGACTACAATGAGCAGTTCTTC. Its translation is CASSKSGGDYNEQFF.

As to this clonotype: The germline gene is not matched at one end of the junction; a read error may be the cause. This chain joins TRBV6-6 and TRBJ1-2; 8 bases line up with TRBD1. The CDR3 spans 15 residues. Germline-derived CDR1 and CDR2 are MNHNY and SVGAGI (reference sequence). CDR3 loop: CTSSTGQGNYYGYTF. CDR3 nucleotides: TGTACCAGCAGTACAGGACAGGGAAATTACTATGGCTACACCTTC.

This clonotype was seen at least ten times. The CDR3 nucleotides are TGTGCCAGCAGTTTAAGAGGGACTGGGGCCAACGTCCTGACTTTC. It codes for CASSLRGTGANVLTF. The chain couples TRBV12-3 or TRBV12-4 to TRBJ2-6, with a possible D match to TRBD2 (5 bases). The germline V and J ends were trimmed by 2 bases and 2 bases, with 7 bases remaining between them. The CDR3 sequence is 15 residues long.

This clonotype was observed a handful of times. V and J are TRBV28 and TRBJ2-4, with 7 bases lining up with TRBD1. The junction had 8 bases not matched to a gene; V was cut back by 6 bases and J by 6 bases. The CDR3 length is 14 residues. Germline V gives CDR1 MDHEN, CDR2 SYDVKM. The CDR3 here is CASRPPGQINIQYF. CDR3 sequence (DNA): TGTGCCAGCAGACCGCCGGGACAGATAAACATTCAGTACTTC.